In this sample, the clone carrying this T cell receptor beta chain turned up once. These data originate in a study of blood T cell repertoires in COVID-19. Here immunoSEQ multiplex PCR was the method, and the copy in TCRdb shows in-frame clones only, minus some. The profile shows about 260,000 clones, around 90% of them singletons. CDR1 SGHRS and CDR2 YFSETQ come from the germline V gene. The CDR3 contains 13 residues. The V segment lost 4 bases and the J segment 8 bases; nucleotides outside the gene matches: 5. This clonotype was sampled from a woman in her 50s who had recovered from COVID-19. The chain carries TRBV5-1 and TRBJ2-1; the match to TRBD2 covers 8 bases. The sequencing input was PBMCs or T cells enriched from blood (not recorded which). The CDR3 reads CASSPGGGDEQFF. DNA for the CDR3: TGCGCCAGCAGCCCCGGGGGGGGCGATGAGCAGTTCTTC. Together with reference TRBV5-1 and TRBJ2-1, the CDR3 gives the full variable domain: KAGVTQTPRYLIKTRGQQVTLSCSPISGHRSVSWYQQTPGQGLQFLFEYFSETQRNKGNFPGRFSGRQFSNSRSEMNVSTLELGDSALYLCASSPGGGDEQFFGPGTRLTVL.